This entry features one T cell receptor beta chain sequence. The data derive from a study of OX40 agonist ivuxolimab in advanced cancers. The germline gives CDR1 SGHRS, CDR2 YFSETQ. The CDR3 totals 14 residues. Between the trimmed V and J ends, which lost 0 bases and 4 bases, there was a span of 9 bases. Method: immunoSEQ multiplex PCR; TCRdb's copy keeps in-frame clones and lacks some. This repertoire shows roughly 75,000 clones, 87% found once; its top ten account for 6.2%. Drawing of blood for sampling happened at baseline, at cycle 4 day 1, and at cycle 7 day 1. This specimen consisted of CD4+ or CD8+ T cells sorted from blood, obtained in a trial of the OX40 agonist ivuxolimab. This TCR was recovered from an adult with an advanced solid tumor such as melanoma, head and neck, liver or kidney cancer. The chain couples TRBV5-1 to TRBJ2-3, with no clear D. CDR3 sequence reads: CASSLGRVSDTQYF. DNA of the CDR3: TGCGCCAGCAGCTTGGGACGGGTCTCAGATACGCAGTATTTT. The full variable domain, in which reference TRBV5-1 and TRBJ2-3 provide the parts outside the CDR3, is KAGVTQTPRYLIKTRGQQVTLSCSPISGHRSVSWYQQTPGQGLQFLFEYFSETQRNKGNFPGRFSGRQFSNSRSEMNVSTLELGDSALYLCASSLGRVSDTQYFGPGTRLTVL.